This T cell receptor beta chain is drawn from a study of radiotherapy plus CTLA-4 blockade in lung cancer. The wider study: An objective response was seen in around 17% of patients, and disease control in 25% to 40%.

The study treated chemo-refractory metastatic non-small-cell lung cancer patients with focal radiation plus ipilimumab CTLA-4 blockade. This clone was found a few times. Its matching antigen is unknown. Study-level points and caveats: With interferon-beta, early dynamics of blood T cell clones were reported to best predict response. TCR clones originating in tumors grew in number in blood after radiotherapy plus ipilimumab.

Generated by immunoSEQ multiplex PCR, the TCRdb table keeps only in-frame clones and is missing some. The sample lists some 110,000 clones, nearly 80% occurring once. This TCR came from a human donor with non-small cell lung cancer who had a partial response to radiotherapy plus ipilimumab. The specimen comprised peripheral blood, sampled from a patient treated with radiotherapy plus ipilimumab.

The CDR3 reads CASSVGTAEAFF. The CDR3 DNA reads TGTGCCAGTAGTGTCGGGACAGCTGAAGCTTTCTTT. The chain couples TRBV19 to TRBJ1-1, with 7 bases aligning to TRBD1. Germline V gene data show CDR1 as LNHDA and CDR2 as SQIVND (reference sequence). This CDR3 has 12 amino acids. The trim removed 5 bases at V and 6 bases at J, leaving 3 bases unmatched.